This TCR beta chain was found in a study of blood T cell repertoires in COVID-19. Study in general: The United States, Italy and Spain supplied acute and convalescent COVID-19 samples.

Sequencing was performed with immunoSEQ multiplex PCR; in TCRdb, only in-frame clones are kept and a portion is missing. The sample yields around 190,000 clones, around 80% seen once. This CDR3 has 17 residues. CDR1 ENHRY and CDR2 SYGVKD come from the germline V gene. Trimming removed 0 bases at V and 2 bases at J, with 14 bases between. The receptor was derived from a human donor in a cohort sampled during active COVID-19. This chain uses TRBV10-3 with TRBJ2-1; perhaps TRBD2 as D (6 bases). What was sequenced was peripheral blood. CDR3 DNA sequence: TGTGCCATCAGTGAGTCCGAGAGTGGCGGGGCCTACAATGAGCAGTTCTTC. This encodes CAISESESGGAYNEQFF.